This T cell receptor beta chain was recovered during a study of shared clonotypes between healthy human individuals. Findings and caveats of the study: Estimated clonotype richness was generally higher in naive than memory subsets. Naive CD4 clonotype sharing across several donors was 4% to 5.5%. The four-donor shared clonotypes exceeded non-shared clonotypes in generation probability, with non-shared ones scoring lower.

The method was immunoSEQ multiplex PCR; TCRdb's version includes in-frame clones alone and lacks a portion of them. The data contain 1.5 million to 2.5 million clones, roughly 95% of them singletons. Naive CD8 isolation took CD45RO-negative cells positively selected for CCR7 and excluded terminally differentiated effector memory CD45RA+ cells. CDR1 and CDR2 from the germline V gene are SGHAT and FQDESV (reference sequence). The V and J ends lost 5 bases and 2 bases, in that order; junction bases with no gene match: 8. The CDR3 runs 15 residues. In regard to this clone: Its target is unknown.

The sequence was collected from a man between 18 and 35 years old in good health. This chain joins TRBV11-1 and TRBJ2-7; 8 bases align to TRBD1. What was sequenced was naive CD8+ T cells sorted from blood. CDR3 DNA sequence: TGTGCCAGCAGCATCGAACGGACAGGGACCTACGAGCAGTACTTC. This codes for CASSIERTGTYEQYF.